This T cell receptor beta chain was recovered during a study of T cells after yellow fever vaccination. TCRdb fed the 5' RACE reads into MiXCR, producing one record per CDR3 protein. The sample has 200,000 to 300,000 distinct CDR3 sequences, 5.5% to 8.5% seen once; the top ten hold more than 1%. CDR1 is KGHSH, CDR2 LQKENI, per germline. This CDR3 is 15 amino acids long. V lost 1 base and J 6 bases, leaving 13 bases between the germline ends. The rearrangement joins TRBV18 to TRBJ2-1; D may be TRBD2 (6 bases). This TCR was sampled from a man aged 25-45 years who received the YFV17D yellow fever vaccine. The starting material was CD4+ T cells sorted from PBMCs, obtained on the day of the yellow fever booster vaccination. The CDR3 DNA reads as TGTGCCAGCTCACCACAGGGACTGGATCTCAATGAGCAGTTCTTC. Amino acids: CASSPQGLDLNEQFF.